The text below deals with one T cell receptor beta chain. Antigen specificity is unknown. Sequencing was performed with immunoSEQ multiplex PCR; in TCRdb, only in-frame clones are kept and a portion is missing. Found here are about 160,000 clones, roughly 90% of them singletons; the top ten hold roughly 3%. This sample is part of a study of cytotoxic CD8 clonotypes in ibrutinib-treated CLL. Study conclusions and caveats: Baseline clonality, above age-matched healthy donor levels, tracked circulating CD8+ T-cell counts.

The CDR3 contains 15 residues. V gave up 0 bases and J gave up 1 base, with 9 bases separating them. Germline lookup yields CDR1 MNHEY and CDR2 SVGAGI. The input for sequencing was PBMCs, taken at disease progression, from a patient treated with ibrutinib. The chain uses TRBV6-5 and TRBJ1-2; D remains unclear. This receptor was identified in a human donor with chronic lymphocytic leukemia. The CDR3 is CASSYSGRDNYGYTF. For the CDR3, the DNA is TGTGCCAGCAGTTACTCGGGCAGAGATAACTATGGCTACACCTTC.